This T cell receptor (beta chain) was captured by sequencing in a study of cytomegalovirus exposure and HLA in healthy donors. J gave up 4 bases and V 0 bases, and 8 bases lay outside the gene matches. There are 16 residues in the CDR3. Germline V gives CDR1 SGHNT, CDR2 YYREEE (reference sequence). The PCR contained 60 Vbeta and 13 Jbeta primers. TCRdb's copy holds only in-frame clones and misses some; the assay was immunoSEQ multiplex PCR. The sample contains approximately 180,000 clones, under 85% of which appear only once. This clonotype originated in a young man in good health and CMV-seronegative. The chain employs TRBV5-4 and TRBJ2-5; 8 positions match TRBD1. What was sequenced was PBMCs. The CDR3 protein is CASSLGPGGWGETQYF. CDR3 DNA: TGTGCCAGCAGCTTGGGTCCAGGGGGCTGGGGAGAGACCCAGTACTTC.